This TCR beta chain was captured in a study of memory CD4+ T cells and cytomegalovirus serostatus. Study-wide results and caveats: A US-trained random forest predicted CMV serostatus with median AUC about 0.92. Each of approximately 61 CMV-associated TCRbeta sequences occurred in one to five individuals.

Single viable CD3+CD4+CD8-CD45RO+ cells were sorted as the memory CD4+ T cells. Serostatus was set by detecting CMV pp150, pp28, p38, p52 IgG. Total CD4+ T cells were enriched by CD4 positive selection. The CDR3 has 15 amino acids. Germline V gene data show CDR1 as SEHNR and CDR2 as FQNEAQ (reference sequence). V lost 5 bases to trimming and J lost 4 bases; unmatched junction nucleotides: 8. The table came from immunoSEQ multiplex PCR; TCRdb's copy has only in-frame clones and leaves some out. The repertoire holds about 64,000 clones, with roughly four fifths as singletons. The sample holds a few counts of this clone. Its target is unknown.

The sequence came from an adult in good health and CMV-seronegative. Source material: memory CD4+ T cells from blood. V gene TRBV7-9 combines with J gene TRBJ2-1; TRBD2 matches 7 bases. The CDR3 region has the DNA TGTGCCAGCAGCCAAGGGGACTACGCTTACAATGAGCAGTTCTTC. Translation gives CASSQGDYAYNEQFF. Based on the CDR3 plus reference TRBV7-9 and TRBJ2-1, the full variable domain is DTGVSQNPRHKITKRGQNVTFRCDPISEHNRLYWYRQTLGQGPEFLTYFQNEAQLEKSRLLSDRFSAERPKGSFSTLEIQRTEQGDSAMYLCASSQGDYAYNEQFFGPGTRLTVL.